This TCR beta chain was captured by sequencing in a study of T cell clonality in common variable immunodeficiency. As to this clone: Its antigen is undetermined.

The method was immunoSEQ multiplex PCR; TCRdb's version includes in-frame clones alone and lacks a portion of them. The repertoire shows about 40,000 clones, none seen only once; the top ten take approximately 3.6%. The study, taken as a whole, reports: Compared with healthy controls, CVID subjects showed increased TCRbeta clonality, mostly in about a third. What drives increased CVID clonality needs T cell subpopulation sequencing.

The sequenced sample consisted of peripheral blood mononuclear cells. The TCR sequence derives from a person aged 18 to 70 in good health.

The CDR3 reads CASSQRLLSDTQYF. CDR3 bases read: TGTGCCAGCAGCCAACGACTGCTGTCAGATACG. The chain recombines TRBV7-8 with TRBJ2-3; D uncertain. The CDR3 is cut off 3 residues early in the read; its end comes from the germline J gene. Germline CDR1 SGHVS, CDR2 FQNEAQ. The CDR3 is 14 amino acids. V was shortened by 5 bases and J by 4 bases, with 13 bases between the two germline ends.